The 9 T cell receptor beta chains listed next were all sequenced from one sample in a study of PD-1 blockade in mismatch repair-deficient tumors (dated by TCRdb to about 2017). Reading the label with the study, this specimen's time point is: peripheral blood 12 weeks after first pembrolizumab dose. Receptor amplification or capture employed the immunoSEQ multiplex PCR assay. Sourced from immuneACCESS, this table was stored by TCRdb with only in-frame sequences that have V and J called. A share of the clones is absent; for the studies checked, an unresolved V gene accounts for under half, and the remainder has no known explanation. The sample yields tens of thousands of clones; 65% to 85% were counted once. The top ten hold just over 2.5% of the sample. The specimen was peripheral blood, collected 12 weeks after starting pembrolizumab. All receptors come from an adult with mismatch repair-deficient cancer.

This chain links TRBV28 with TRBJ2-3; D perhaps matches TRBD2 (5 bases). The CDR3 is 14 residues long. Trimming pared 3 bases from V and 3 bases from J, leaving 10 bases between. CDR1 is MDHEN and CDR2 is SYDVKM in the germline V gene. The CDR3 loop is CASSFLSGTDTQYF. In nucleotides, the CDR3 is TGTGCCAGCAGTTTTTTGTCGGGAACAGATACGCAGTATTTT.

This chain connects TRBV27 to TRBJ2-1, with D uncertain. The V gene lost 4 bases and the J gene lost 5 bases, with 15 bases spanning the gap. This CDR3 has 15 amino acids. Germline assignment: CDR1 MNHEY and CDR2 SMNVEV (reference sequence). The chain's CDR3 is CASSSPSWWDNEQFF. The CDR3 DNA follows: TGTGCCAGCAGTTCCCCCTCGTGGTGGGACAATGAGCAGTTCTTC.

The rearrangement joins TRBV19 to TRBJ2-1; tentatively, D is TRBD1 (5 bases). CDR3 length: 13 amino acids. The V gene lost 8 bases and the J gene lost 3 bases, with 11 bases spanning the gap. Per germline, CDR1 LNHDA and CDR2 SQIVND (reference sequence). The CDR3 reads CASGRGNYNEQFF. CDR3 nucleotides: TGTGCCAGTGGAAGGGGTAACTACAATGAGCAGTTCTTC.

The V call is TRBV9, the J call TRBJ1-3; D call uncertain. CDR1 is SGDLS, CDR2 YYNGEE, per germline. V shed 0 bases and J shed 0 bases, with 10 bases lying between them. CDR3 length: 16 residues. CDR3 nucleotide sequence: TGTGCCAGCAGCGTAGTCCCCTGGAGCTCTGGAAACACCATATATTTT. Amino acids: CASSVVPWSSGNTIYF.

This chain's CDR3 is CASSEYGQNYGYTF. The DNA of the CDR3 is TGTGCCAGCAGTGAATATGGGCAGAATTATGGCTACACCTTC. The chain has TRBV6-1 and TRBJ1-2; D gene uncertain. Germline assignment: CDR1 MNHNS and CDR2 SASEGT. The CDR3 covers 14 residues. V lost 2 bases and J lost 5, with 12 bases in between.

This clone was seen a single time. The chain is built from TRBV9 and TRBJ2-5; the D gene could be TRBD1 or TRBD2 (6 bases each). The germline V gene encodes CDR1 SGDLS and CDR2 YYNGEE. The CDR3 loop spans 14 amino acids. V was cut by 1 base and J by 4 bases, with 11 bases left in between. CDR3 nucleotides: TGTGCCAGCAGCGTAAGTGAGGGGGGAGAGACCCAGTACTTC. It specifies CASSVSEGGETQYF.

As regards this clone: At one boundary the junction diverges from the germline segment, which might be a read error. The chain has TRBV6-5 and TRBJ2-7; 7 bases map to TRBD2. The CDR3 contains 14 residues. CDR1 is MNHEY and CDR2 is SVGAGI in the germline V gene. CDR3 sequence (DNA): TGCGCCAGCAGTGAAGGACTAGTCGGGAACGAGCAGTACTTC. Protein product: CASSEGLVGNEQYF.

The chain couples TRBV28 to TRBJ1-5; tentatively, D is TRBD1 (5 bases). Trimming took 6 bases from V and 7 from J, leaving 22 bases between them. Germline assignment: CDR1 MDHEN and CDR2 SYDVKM. This CDR3 is 16 amino acids long. CDR3 DNA sequence: TGTGCCAGCAGCCCGAGGGGCGCCCAAGGATGGCAGCCCCAGCATTTT. Its protein is CASSPRGAQGWQPQHF.

A few counts support this clone. CDR3 coding DNA: TGTGCCAGCAGCCCTACTCCGACAGGAATGAACACTGAAGCTTTCTTT. It codes for CASSPTPTGMNTEAFF. This rearrangement joins TRBV7-3 to TRBJ1-1; possibly TRBD1 for D (6 bases). Trimming shortened V by 5 bases and J by 0 bases, and 16 bases separated the two germline ends. Per the germline V gene, CDR1 is SGHTA and CDR2 is FQGTGA. CDR3 length equals 16 residues.